This T cell receptor beta chain was recovered during a study of cytotoxic CD8 clonotypes in ibrutinib-treated CLL. The V gene lost 2 bases and the J gene lost 9 bases, with 17 bases spanning the gap. The CDR3 is made up of 16 amino acids. Germline V CDR1 and CDR2: KGHSH, LQKENI. Libraries were prepared by immunoSEQ multiplex PCR; TCRdb keeps only in-frame clonotypes and omits some of them. The sample consists of some 100,000 clones, about 50% of them appearing once. This clone was seen a handful of times. Its cognate antigen is unknown. Study-level findings and limits: Among the clonotypes, public ones were uncommon and contracted or held stable on treatment. The study found clonality rose at ibrutinib response, then fell toward baseline at progression. In comparison with age-matched healthy donors, baseline clonality was higher and tracked circulating CD8+ T-cell counts.

The gene calls are TRBV18 and TRBJ1-6; D possibly corresponds to TRBD1 (6 bases). The starting material was PBMCs, obtained after 24 months of ibrutinib treatment. The receptor's source is a human donor with chronic lymphocytic leukemia. DNA of the CDR3: TGTGCCAGCTCACCAGACAGGCCCCAGGTCGGTTCACCCCTCCACTTT. This codes for CASSPDRPQVGSPLHF.